This TCR beta chain was found in a study of blood T cell repertoires in COVID-19. Study background: Samples representing acute and convalescent COVID-19 were sourced from the United States, Italy and Spain. From T cells, B-cell-depleted T cells, or PBMCs came the material, which was cDNA or gDNA.

As originally analysed: Reference gene primer amplification in the assay estimated nucleated cell counts. Sequencing used immunoSEQ multiplex PCR; TCRdb keeps in-frame clones, though not all of them. From that table come the V and J calls and clone size; the DNA was used to work out D and trimming. The repertoire has some 280,000 clones, around 81% of them found once; the top ten carry over 3.5%. Between the trimmed V and J ends, which lost 4 bases and 0 bases, there was a span of 7 bases. CDR3 length: 14 amino acids. CDR1 and CDR2 (germline): LGHDT, YNNKEL (reference sequence). Sequenced sample: peripheral blood. This receptor was obtained from a woman between 45 and 65 years old with active or convalescent COVID-19. The chain couples TRBV3-1 (or the pseudogene TRBV3-2) to TRBJ2-1; TRBD2 is a possible D gene (6 bases). The CDR3 nucleotides are TGTGCCAGCAGCCCCGGGGGCTCCTACAATGAGCAGTTCTTC. Encoded protein: CASSPGGSYNEQFF.